The entry below gives a single TCR beta chain sequence along with its context. No cognate antigen has been identified for it. Per-base quality was not reported, and no clone a single base away is much larger than it. The library was made by the immunoSEQ multiplex PCR assay. As for the authors' bioinformatics: A statistical classification framework was developed to diagnose cytomegalovirus status using the catalog of TCR beta chain sequences. TCRdb limited this immuneACCESS table to in-frame rearrangements with V and J called. A share of clones is missing; checked studies link under half to unresolved V genes, and the rest is unexplained. For V, J and clone size, that table is used; D and trimming come from the DNA. The sample records some 140,000 clones, 90% of which are singletons. Roughly 6.4% of the sample rests with the top ten. This entry is derived from a study of cytomegalovirus exposure and HLA in healthy donors (dated by TCRdb to the late 2010s). Looking at the study overall: According to a later analysis, one platform produced both the roughly 110 validation repertoires and the 670 or so repertoires of the first cohort. To predict cytomegalovirus infection status, the study combined high-throughput TCR immunosequencing, statistical association of individual TCRs with disease status, and machine learning. The study aimed to test whether signatures of past pathogen exposure could be identified by cataloging public T cell receptors. A separate validation cohort of approximately 120 different subjects was used in addition to the roughly 670-subject first cohort.

General conclusions and limits of the study: The authors suggested that the approach could potentially be extended to other disease states and immunological phenotypes. The study listed 150 to 200 TCR beta chains as associated with cytomegalovirus. A later analysis had no HLA typing for the validation cohort, so co-occurrence there was scored across all 110 or so repertoires. In a later analysis, TCRs clustered in the first cohort were found to also tend to co-occur in the 100 to 150 validation repertoires, with approximately 93% of cluster scores above 0. Most TCR sequences were observed very rarely across donors, whereas some public TCRs were present in many individuals. A few of the identified cytomegalovirus-associated TCR beta chains were confirmed in vitro to be specific for cytomegalovirus antigens. In both the original and validation cohorts, the classifier was reported to diagnose cytomegalovirus status with high specificity and sensitivity.

The donors belonged to the validation cohort of over a hundred subjects, which was separate from the approximately 700-subject first cohort. The CDR3 spans 15 residues, from the cysteine through the phenylalanine. Left in the record is the CDR3 DNA by itself, 45 bases read in frame from the first base. V gives up 4 bases and J gives up 1 base, and the segment between their germline ends measures 11 bases. Sequences MGHDK (CDR1) and SYGVNS (CDR2) are obtained from the germline V gene. The TCR originated in a woman aged 25 to 39 in good health and CMV-seropositive. Sequenced sample: PBMCs. The sequence links TRBV25-1 to TRBJ2-1, with an unclear D gene assignment. The nucleotide sequence is given as TGTGCCAGCAGTGGCCGGTCGTCGTCCTACAATGAGCAGTTCTTC. It translates to CASSGRSSSYNEQFF.